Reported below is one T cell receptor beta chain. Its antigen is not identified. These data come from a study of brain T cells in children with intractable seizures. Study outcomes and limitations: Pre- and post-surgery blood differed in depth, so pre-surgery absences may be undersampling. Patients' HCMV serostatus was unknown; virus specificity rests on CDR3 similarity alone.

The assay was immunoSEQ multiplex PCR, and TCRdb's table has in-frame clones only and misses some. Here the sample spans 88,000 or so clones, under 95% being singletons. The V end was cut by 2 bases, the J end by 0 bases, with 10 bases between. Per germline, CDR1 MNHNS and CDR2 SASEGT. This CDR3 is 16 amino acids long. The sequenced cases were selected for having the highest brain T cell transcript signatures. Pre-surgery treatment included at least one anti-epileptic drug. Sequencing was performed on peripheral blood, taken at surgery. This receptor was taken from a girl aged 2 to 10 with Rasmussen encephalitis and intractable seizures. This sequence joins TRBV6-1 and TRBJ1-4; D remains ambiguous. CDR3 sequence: CASSEPRIATNEKLFF. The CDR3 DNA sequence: TGTGCCAGCAGTGAACCCCGGATTGCAACTAATGAAAAACTGTTTTTT.